The T cell receptor beta chain under discussion was sequenced for a study of molecular identifiers for immune sequencing clone quantification (dated by TCRdb to about 2018). Describing the broader study: For a replicate experiment, the RNA from either 20,000 or 100,000 naive CD8 T cells was divided into five aliquots, and four of those aliquots went on to sequencing. This methods study used CD8 T cells to benchmark TCR RNA copy counting and molecular-identifier clustering-based TCR repertoire sequencing (MIDCIRS).

Library construction relied on PCR. Sequencer: NextSeq 500. Preparation of bulk TCR libraries followed a previously described approach, with the TCR primers listed in Table S5. Purification of total RNA was performed with the Qiagen AllPrep DNA/RNA kit. Before analysis, reads from multiple sequencing runs of one library were combined. In the paper's pipeline: Reads were retained only if an exact TCR constant sequence was present, and the retained reads were trimmed to 150 nt and grouped according to their 12-nt molecular barcodes. Reads within each barcode group were sub-clustered using a 15% Levenshtein threshold, and quality-weighted consensus sequences were constructed for each RNA molecule. Non-functional sequences were removed, as were lower-count sequences one edit away from another. Barcode sub-clusters with fewer than 20% of the maximum read count were removed, based on fitting two negative binomial distributions. Through fastp at Q25 and MiXCR, TCRdb rebuilt clones from the public reads, retaining in-frame beta chains. Under each unique CDR3 protein, matching rows form one entry showing the most common genes and DNA. The authors' filters were not applied to this entry. The table for this sample lists roughly 100,000 distinct CDR3 sequences; around 37% of them were counted only once. Over 8% of the sample is held by the ten biggest clonotypes.

Libraries of naive CD8 T cells were built from 20,000 to 1,000,000 sorted cells, with 10%, 30% or 50% of the purified RNA used. Naive CD8 T cells were FACS-sorted as CD8+CD4-CCR7+CD45RA+ on a BD FACSAria II into RLT Plus buffer. Under 11 TCR copies' worth of Jurkat RNA were spiked into 20,000-1,000,000 naive CD8 T cell samples to test detection sensitivity. CD8 T cells were enriched with RosetteSep CD8+ T Cell Enrichment Cocktail and Ficoll-Paque, followed by ACK red cell lysis. Findings and caveats that apply to the study as a whole: Highly expanded clone sizes could be underestimated if identical TCR molecules share a barcode. Even against a background of about a million naive CD8 T cells, spiked-in Jurkat TCR RNA amounting to a single cell's worth was reported to be detectable. Modeling estimated 2.5 to 3.5 recovered TCR RNA copies per cell, compared with around 9.7 by digital PCR, which implies roughly 29% capture efficiency. In CMV-specific effector cells, over 99% of molecules were held by clones above 20 RNA copies, whereas under 1% of molecules were held by such clones in naive cells. When barcode sub-clustering was not used, chimeric consensus sequences inflated TCR diversity, with chimeras reaching as high as 47%. Spiked-in Jurkat TCR RNA (around nine copies' worth), which is not part of the donor repertoire, was contained in the naive libraries.

As to this clonotype: Which antigen it targets is not known. Because the CDR3 is missing its conserved closing phenylalanine or tryptophan, this is likely a read error.

The sample comprised naive CD8+ T cells from blood, with Jurkat cell RNA spiked in. This sample's cell subset or site label indicates: FACS-sorted CD8+CD4-CCR7+CD45RA+ naive T cells. The clonotype originates from a human donor in good health. Some libraries in this study had Jurkat cell RNA spiked in.

Read as DNA, the sequence is TGTGCCAGTAGTCAAGGACAGATTACCGGGGAGCTGTTTTAT. This yields the protein CASSQGQITGELFY. The chain joins TRBV19 to TRBJ2-2, with TRBD1 perhaps the D gene, on 6 matching bases. The CDR3 length is 14 residues, termini included. CDR3 DNA is the only sequence kept; it has 42 bases, read in frame from the first base. CDR1 and CDR2, per the germline V gene (reference sequence), are LNHDA and SQIVND. V is cut by 5 bases and J by 5 bases, and the space between the germline ends is 12 bases.